This is a list of T cell receptor beta chains from one sample in a study of blood T cell repertoires in COVID-19. This table comes from immunoSEQ multiplex PCR, and its TCRdb copy is limited to in-frame clones, with some not included. The sample has hundreds of thousands of clones, 83% seen once. The sample comprised peripheral blood. The receptor source for this set is a woman aged 50 to 65 with acute or convalescent COVID-19. CDR3s include the opening cysteine and the closing phenylalanine or tryptophan. A D gene is named only where the DNA matches it firmly. Expanded clones get a size class; other rows say once, few or many, or leave the size out.

len | abundance | j_gene | d_gene | v_gene | CDR3nt | CDR3aa
13 | many | TRBJ1-6 | . | TRBV6-5 | TGTGCCAGCAGTTACTCCGAGGATTCACCCCTCCACTTT | CASSYSEDSPLHF
14 | once | TRBJ1-1 | TRBD1 | TRBV18 | TGTGCCAGCTCACTCGACAGGGGGAACACTGAAGCTTTCTTT | CASSLDRGNTEAFF
14 | . | TRBJ2-4 | . | TRBV28 | TGTGCCAGCAGACAACACGTAGCCAAAAACATTCAGTACTTC | CASRQHVAKNIQYF
15 | . | TRBJ1-1 | . | TRBV7-3 | TGTGCCAGCAGCCATATGACGGGGGGAGACACTGAAGCTTTCTTT | CASSHMTGGDTEAFF
14 | . | TRBJ2-7 | . | TRBV11-2 | TGTGCCAGCAGCTTCCTCCAGGGCTCCTACGAGCAGTACTTC | CASSFLQGSYEQYF
16 | . | TRBJ2-7 | TRBD1 | TRBV28 | TGTGCCAGCAGAGGACGGCCGGGACAGGTAATTCCCGAGCAGTACTTC | CASRGRPGQVIPEQYF
17 | . | TRBJ1-3 | . | TRBV7-2 | TGTGCCAGCAGCTTTATGGGGGCGTACGCCTCTGGAAACACCATATATTTT | CASSFMGAYASGNTIYF
15 | . | TRBJ1-6 | TRBD1 | TRBV27 | TGTGCCAGCAGTTTAACCGGGACAGGGGATTCACCCCTCCACTTT | CASSLTGTGDSPLHF
11 | . | TRBJ2-7 | . | TRBV20-1 | TGCAGTGCTGTACTAGAGTACGAGCAGTACTTC | CSAVLEYEQYF
16 | . | TRBJ1-4 | . | TRBV15 | TGTGCCACCAGCAGAGAGCGGGCACTAACTAATGAAAAACTGTTTTTT | CATSRERALTNEKLFF
12 | . | TRBJ1-1 | . | TRBV12-3/TRBV12-4 | TGTGCCAGCAGTTCACAGGGCACTGAAGCTTTCTTT | CASSSQGTEAFF
13 | few | TRBJ2-3 | . | TRBV19 | TGTGCCAGTAGTATGACTAGCACAGATACGCAGTATTTT | CASSMTSTDTQYF
16 | once | TRBJ1-2 | TRBD1 | TRBV6-6 | TGTGCCAGCAGTTACAACCCAAAGACAGGGATGGGTGGCTACACCTTC | CASSYNPKTGMGGYTF
12 | . | TRBJ1-2 | . | TRBV28 | TGTGCCAGCAGTTTGGGGGGAAATGGCTACACCTTC | CASSLGGNGYTF
15 | . | TRBJ1-2 | . | TRBV19 | TGTGCCAGCAGTCCCGGGAGGGGTCGGACCTATGGCTACACCTTC | CASSPGRGRTYGYTF
14 | . | TRBJ1-5 | . | TRBV5-5 | TGTGCCAGCAGCCCCAATGCCCGGGATCAGCCCCAGCATTTT | CASSPNARDQPQHF
17 | . | TRBJ2-6 | TRBD1 | TRBV27 | TGTGCCAGCAGTTTCCAAGGGGGCGCGGCAGGGGCCAACGTCCTGACTTTC | CASSFQGGAAGANVLTF
14 | . | TRBJ1-5 | . | TRBV27 | TGTGCCAGCAGTTTAGGGCAGGGTATTCAGCCCCAGCATTTT | CASSLGQGIQPQHF
15 | . | TRBJ2-1 | . | TRBV7-2 | TGTGCCAGCAGCATAGAAGGGGTATCCTACAATGAGCAGTTCTTC | CASSIEGVSYNEQFF
11 | . | TRBJ2-1 | . | TRBV5-8 | TGTGCCAGCAGATTAGACAATGAGCAGTTCTTC | CASRLDNEQFF
15 | . | TRBJ2-1 | TRBD2 | TRBV19 | TGTGCCAGTAGTAAAATGGGCGGGAGGAGTAATGAGCAGTTCTTC | CASSKMGGRSNEQFF
16 | . | TRBJ2-2 | TRBD1 | TRBV19 | TGTGCCAGTAGTACAACAGGGGGCGGGAACACCGGGGAGCTGTTTTTT | CASSTTGGGNTGELFF
18 | . | TRBJ1-2 | . | TRBV19 | TGTGCCAGTAGTATCCTTTCAGGGGTTGTGCCCGCTAACTATGGCTACACCTTC | CASSILSGVVPANYGYTF
16 | . | TRBJ2-5 | . | TRBV6-2/TRBV6-3 | TGTGCCAGCAGTACGCCGCCCCAGGGTCCCCAAGAGACCCAGTACTTC | CASSTPPQGPQETQYF
15 | . | TRBJ2-3 | . | TRBV5-1 | TGCGCCAGCAGCTTGGACGCGGGGACCACAGATACGCAGTATTTT | CASSLDAGTTDTQYF
11 | . | TRBJ1-2 | . | TRBV20-1 | TGCAGTGCTAAACAGGGTTATGGCTACACCTTC | CSAKQGYGYTF
17 | . | TRBJ1-2 | . | TRBV6-4 | TGTGCCAGCAGTGTCAAACTCGGGATAGGGGGGGACTATGGCTACACCTTC | CASSVKLGIGGDYGYTF
20 | . | TRBJ2-1 | . | TRBV4-3 | TGCGCCAGCAGCCAAGATTTGTGGGGGCCGATAAAAGGGTCCTACAATGAGCAGTTCTTC | CASSQDLWGPIKGSYNEQFF